The 21 T cell receptor beta chains below all came from one sample that was sequenced in a study of cytomegalovirus exposure and HLA in healthy donors. The PCR made use of 60 Vbeta and 13 Jbeta primers. The data were produced by immunoSEQ multiplex PCR, yet TCRdb's version contains in-frame clones alone and is incomplete. This sample has over 85,000 clones, with roughly 8.2% found just once. Sequencing used PBMCs. Source of these receptors: a man in his forties or fifties in good health and CMV-seronegative.

The CDR3 region is CASSSQGRLNSGNTIYF. In nucleotides, the CDR3 is TGTGCCAGCAGCTCTCAGGGGCGCCTAAACTCTGGAAACACCATATATTTT. The J gene is TRBJ1-3, the V gene TRBV7-8; D possibly corresponds to TRBD1 (6 bases). This CDR3 has 17 residues. The V gene lost 4 bases and the J gene lost 0 bases, with 16 bases spanning the gap. CDR1 is SGHVS, CDR2 FQNEAQ, per germline. The variable domain in full, completed from reference TRBV7-8 and TRBJ1-3, reads GAGVSQSPRYKVAKRGQDVALRCDPISGHVSLFWYQQALGQGPEFLTYFQNEAQLDKSGLPSDRFFAERPEGSVSTLKIQRTQQEDSAVYLCASSSQGRLNSGNTIYFGEGSWLTVV.

This sequence joins TRBV6-1 and TRBJ1-5, with D unresolved. The CDR3 length is 13 residues. Trimming stripped 7 bases from V and 7 bases from J, with 14 bases between. Germline-derived CDR1 and CDR2 are MNHNS and SASEGT. The CDR3 is CASKLELTQPQHF. The DNA of the CDR3 is TGTGCCAGCAAGCTCGAACTAACCCAGCCCCAGCATTTT.

V gene TRBV19 combines with J gene TRBJ2-5; D gene ambiguous. CDR3 length: 12 residues. Trimming cost V 9 bases and J 0 bases, with 8 bases left between them. Germline V gene data show CDR1 as LNHDA and CDR2 as SQIVND (reference sequence). This CDR3 reads CASAPDQETQYF. The CDR3 nucleotides are TGTGCCAGCGCCCCAGACCAAGAGACCCAGTACTTC. Using reference TRBV19 and TRBJ2-5 for the parts outside the CDR3, the full variable domain is DGGITQSPKYLFRKEGQNVTLSCEQNLNHDAMYWYRQDPGQGLRLIYYSQIVNDFQKGDIAEGYSVSREKKESFPLTVTSAQKNPTAFYLCASAPDQETQYFGPGTRLLVL.

The V gene is TRBV28, the J gene TRBJ1-2, with 9 bases aligning to TRBD1. Trimming took 8 bases from V and 0 from J; bases not matched to a gene: 13. Looked up from germline, CDR1 is MDHEN and CDR2 is SYDVKM. CDR3 size: 17 residues. The CDR3 nucleotides read TGTGCCAGCTTTGTACAGGGGGCAATGTCCTCTAACTATGGCTACACCTTC. This translates into CASFVQGAMSSNYGYTF.

This sequence joins TRBV6-5 and TRBJ2-3; no clear D. Per germline, CDR1 MNHEY and CDR2 SVGAGI. This CDR3 comprises 16 residues. The V gene lost 0 bases and the J gene lost 1 base, with 11 bases spanning the gap. The CDR3 loop reads CASSYSLGLGTDTQYF. CDR3 in DNA: TGTGCCAGCAGTTACTCGCTAGGTTTGGGCACAGATACGCAGTATTTT.

The chain's CDR3 is CASSLDAANYGYTF. CDR3 DNA sequence: TGCGCCAGCAGCTTGGACGCAGCTAACTATGGCTACACCTTC. The chain links TRBV5-1 to TRBJ1-2; D is uncertain. This CDR3 is built from 14 residues. The V gene's germline CDR1 is SGHRS and CDR2 YFSETQ. V was pared by 0 bases and J by 0 bases, with 6 bases between. Complete variable domain (other parts from reference TRBV5-1 and TRBJ1-2): KAGVTQTPRYLIKTRGQQVTLSCSPISGHRSVSWYQQTPGQGLQFLFEYFSETQRNKGNFPGRFSGRQFSNSRSEMNVSTLELGDSALYLCASSLDAANYGYTFGSGTRLTVV.

The chain recombines TRBV18 with TRBJ2-7, with 14 bases lining up with TRBD2. Germline CDR1 and CDR2: KGHSH and LQKENI. The CDR3 is 15 amino acids. The ends lost 5 bases at V and 6 bases at J; junction bases unmatched: 6. The CDR3 DNA follows: TGTGCCAGCTCATCGACTAGCGGGAGGGCCAGCGAGCAGTACTTC. It encodes CASSSTSGRASEQYF.

Points on this clone: No conserved phenylalanine or tryptophan is present at the end of the CDR3, so a read error is the likely explanation. The chain carries TRBV5-1 and TRBJ1-2; 10 nucleotides match TRBD1. CDR1 and CDR2 (germline): SGHRS, YFSETQ. V lost 4 bases to trimming and J lost 8 bases; unmatched junction nucleotides: 23. The CDR3 sequence is 19 residues long. DNA of the CDR3: TGCGCCAGCAGCCCAGGTGACAGGGGGCGATTTTCTTCAACGCGGGGCTACACCCTC. It yields the protein CASSPGDRGRFSSTRGYTL.

This clone was detected a few times. The chain carries TRBV28 and TRBJ2-7; possible D gene TRBD1, 6 bases. Germline CDR1 MDHEN, CDR2 SYDVKM. V was trimmed by 7 bases and J by 8 bases, leaving 18 bases between them. This CDR3 is 13 amino acids long. The CDR3: CASTTGSPTKQYF. CDR3 in DNA: TGTGCCAGCACAACAGGGAGCCCTACGAAGCAGTACTTC.

The V call is TRBV29-1, the J call TRBJ2-7; D is ambiguous. The ends were cut back, 5 bases at V and 5 bases at J, with 16 bases in the middle. The CDR3 has 13 amino acids. Germline assignment: CDR1 SQVTM and CDR2 ANQGSEA. The CDR3 loop is CSVPAGERNEQYF. The CDR3 nucleotides read TGCAGCGTTCCTGCCGGAGAACGGAACGAGCAGTACTTC.

This clone turned up a few times. V is TRBV6-1 and J is TRBJ2-7; D gene unclear. Germline V gene sequence: CDR1 MNHNS, CDR2 SASEGT. This CDR3 comprises 13 residues. V lost 10 bases, J lost 0 bases, and 13 bases lay in between. The CDR3 nucleotides are TGTGCCACCCTTCTGGGCCACTCCTACGAGCAGTACTTC. Translating it yields CATLLGHSYEQYF.

The chain joins TRBV7-6 to TRBJ1-2; 7 positions agree with TRBD1. The germline V gene has CDR1 SGHVS and CDR2 FNYEAQ. Unmatched junction bases numbered 1, after V lost 1 base and J lost 5 bases. This CDR3 contains 13 residues. Here the CDR3 DNA reads TGTGCCAGCAGCTTAGGACAGGGATATGGCTACACCTTC. It encodes CASSLGQGYGYTF.

This sequence joins TRBV7-6 and TRBJ2-5, with TRBD1 matching over 8 bases. Looked up from germline, CDR1 is SGHVS and CDR2 is FNYEAQ. The CDR3 covers 15 residues. After removal of 5 bases from V and 3 bases from J, the junction contained 8 bases not matched to a gene. The CDR3 sequence is CASSREGTGKETQYF. Here the CDR3 DNA reads TGTGCCAGCAGCCGCGAGGGGACAGGAAAAGAGACCCAGTACTTC.

This clone appeared a few times. This chain links TRBV11-3 with TRBJ2-7; 8 positions match TRBD1. Germline V gene lookup returns CDR1 SGHNT and CDR2 YENEEA. The V and J ends lost 6 bases and 4 bases, in that order; junction bases with no gene match: 11. The CDR3 extends over 15 amino acids. CDR3 DNA: TGTGCCAGCAGATTACGGGCAGGGGGCGAGTACGAGCAGTACTTC. Translating gives CASRLRAGGEYEQYF.

The chain combines TRBV5-5 with TRBJ1-6, with unresolved D. This CDR3 comprises 15 residues. The V end lost 6 bases, the J end lost 0 bases, and 10 bases lay between the germline ends. Looked up from germline, CDR1 is SGHKS and CDR2 is YYEKEE (reference sequence). CDR3 in amino acids: CASMPSSSYNSPLHF. In nucleotides, the CDR3 is TGTGCCAGCATGCCTTCGAGCTCCTATAATTCACCCCTCCACTTT.

This clone was recorded a few times. This chain uses TRBV28 with TRBJ2-4; D may be TRBD1 (6 bases). The germline V and J ends were trimmed by 5 bases and 2 bases, with 13 bases remaining between them. Per the germline V gene, CDR1 is MDHEN and CDR2 is SYDVKM. The CDR3 runs 15 residues. CDR3 protein: CASSPWTVPKNIQYF. DNA of the CDR3: TGTGCCAGCAGTCCTTGGACAGTCCCCAAAAACATTCAGTACTTC.

As regards this clone: Its ends do not fully match the called genes, so a read error is possible. The sample contains more than one DNA sequence encoding this CDR3. The rearrangement links TRBV29-1 to TRBJ2-3, with TRBD2 as a possible D gene (6 bases). There are 13 residues in the CDR3. Per the germline V gene, CDR1 is SQVTM and CDR2 is ANQGSEA. The CDR3 here is CSVEEGGAETQYF. In DNA, the CDR3 is TGCAGCGTTGAGGAAGGCGGGGCAGAGACGCAGTATTTT.

The chain is built from TRBV28 and TRBJ2-7; 7 bases agree with TRBD1. The CDR3 spans 14 residues. Germline V gives CDR1 MDHEN, CDR2 SYDVKM. Germline trimming cut 7 bases from V and 2 bases from J; bases unmatched to any gene: 8. The CDR3 here is CASNVLTGTYEQYF. Here the CDR3 DNA reads TGTGCCAGCAATGTTTTGACAGGGACCTACGAGCAGTACTTC.

This clone came up a few times. The CDR3 region has the DNA TGTGCCAGCAACCTTCTAGCGGGATCTTACAATGAGCAGTTCTTC. Amino acid sequence: CASNLLAGSYNEQFF. The rearrangement joins TRBV7-2 to TRBJ2-1, with 9 bases lining up with TRBD2. CDR1 is SGHTA and CDR2 is FQGNSA in the germline V gene. After removal of 7 bases from V and 4 bases from J, the junction contained 8 bases not matched to a gene. The CDR3 is made up of 15 amino acids.

This chain uses TRBV27 with TRBJ1-2; D unresolved. Germline V gene sequence: CDR1 MNHEY, CDR2 SMNVEV (reference sequence). The CDR3 totals 14 residues. Trimming removed 2 bases at V and 8 bases at J, with 15 bases between. The CDR3 region has the DNA TGTGCCAGCAGTTTACGTATTGAGGAAGAAGGCTACACCTTC. Translation: CASSLRIEEEGYTF.

This clone was counted between two and nine times. The genes are TRBV28 and TRBJ1-1, with D unclear. The CDR3 runs 15 residues. V shed 3 bases and J shed 1 base, with 12 bases lying between them. Germline V lookup: CDR1 MDHEN, CDR2 SYDVKM. CDR3 region: CASSFFPEQNTEAFF. CDR3 nucleotide sequence: TGTGCCAGCAGTTTTTTTCCCGAACAGAACACTGAAGCTTTCTTT.